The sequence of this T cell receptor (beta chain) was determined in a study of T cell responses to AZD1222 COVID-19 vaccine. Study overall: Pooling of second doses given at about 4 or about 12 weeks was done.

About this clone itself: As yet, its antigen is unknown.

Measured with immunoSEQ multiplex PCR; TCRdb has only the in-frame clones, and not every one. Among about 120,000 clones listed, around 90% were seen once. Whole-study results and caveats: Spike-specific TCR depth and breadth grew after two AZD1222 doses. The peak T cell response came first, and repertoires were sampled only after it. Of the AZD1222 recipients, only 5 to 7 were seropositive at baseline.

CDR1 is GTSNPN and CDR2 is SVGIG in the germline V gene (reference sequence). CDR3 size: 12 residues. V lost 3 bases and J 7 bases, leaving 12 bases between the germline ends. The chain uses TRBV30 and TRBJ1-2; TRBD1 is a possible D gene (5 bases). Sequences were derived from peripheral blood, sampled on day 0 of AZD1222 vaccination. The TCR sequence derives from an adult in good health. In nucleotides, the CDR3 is TGTGCCTGGAGAGAGGTGGGGGGTGGCTACACCTTC. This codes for CAWREVGGGYTF.